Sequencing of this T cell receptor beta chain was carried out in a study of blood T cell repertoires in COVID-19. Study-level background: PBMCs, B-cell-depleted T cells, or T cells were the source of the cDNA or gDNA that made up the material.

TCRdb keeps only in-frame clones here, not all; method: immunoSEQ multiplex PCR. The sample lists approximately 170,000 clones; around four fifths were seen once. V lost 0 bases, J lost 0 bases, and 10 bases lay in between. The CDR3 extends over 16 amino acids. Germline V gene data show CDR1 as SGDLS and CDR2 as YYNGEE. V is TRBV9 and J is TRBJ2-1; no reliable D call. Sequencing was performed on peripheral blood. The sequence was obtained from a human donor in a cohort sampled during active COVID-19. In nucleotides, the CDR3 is TGTGCCAGCAGCGTAGTCGGCGGAAGCTCCTACAATGAGCAGTTCTTC. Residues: CASSVVGGSSYNEQFF.